The next 8 T cell receptor beta chains were all read from a single sample in a study of blood T cell repertoires in COVID-19. The method was immunoSEQ multiplex PCR; TCRdb's version includes in-frame clones alone and lacks a portion of them. The sample lists 270,000 or so clones, roughly 89% seen once, with around 10% in the top ten. The sequenced sample consisted of peripheral blood. The receptors originated from a woman younger than 45 with COVID-19, enrolled during active disease.

V gene TRBV6-5 combines with J gene TRBJ1-2, with D uncertain. Germline values: CDR1 MNHEY, CDR2 SVGAGI. The CDR3 contains 15 residues. V dropped 0 bases and J dropped 5 bases, with 13 bases sitting between them. For the CDR3, the DNA is TGTGCCAGCAGTTACTCGACTTTTGAGGGATATGGCTACACCTTC. Its translation is CASSYSTFEGYGYTF.

DNA of the CDR3: TGTGCCAGCAGTTTACCCCGACAGGTCGGAGCCCTTGGCTACACCTTC. Translating it yields CASSLPRQVGALGYTF. The chain is built from TRBV28 and TRBJ1-2, with D tentatively TRBD1 (6 bases). Trimming removed 2 bases from V and 7 bases from J, with 20 bases in between. The CDR3 has 16 amino acids. CDR1 MDHEN and CDR2 SYDVKM come from the germline V gene.

The chain couples TRBV28 to TRBJ1-1, with a possible D match to TRBD1 (6 bases). Deletions cut 3 bases from V and 4 bases from J, with 12 bases between. The CDR3 sequence is 14 residues long. Looked up from germline, CDR1 is MDHEN and CDR2 is SYDVKM. The CDR3: CASSLRRGFTEAFF. The CDR3 DNA sequence: TGTGCCAGCAGTTTGCGCAGGGGTTTCACTGAAGCTTTCTTT.

The genes are TRBV5-8 and TRBJ1-5; the D gene is possibly TRBD1 (5 bases). This CDR3 is built from 13 residues. V dropped 6 bases and J dropped 7 bases, with 14 bases sitting between them. In germline, CDR1 is SGHTS, CDR2 YDEGEE. CDR3 coding DNA: TGTGCCAGCAACTGGGGGGGGAAGCAGCCCCAGCATTTT. Its translation: CASNWGGKQPQHF. The full variable domain, rest sourced from reference TRBV5-8 and TRBJ1-5, is EAGVTQSPTHLIKTRGQQATLRCSPISGHTSVYWYQQALGLGLQFLLWYDEGEERNRGNFPPRFSGRQFPNYSSELNVNALELEDSALYLCASNWGGKQPQHFGDGTRLSIL.

The chain has TRBV19 and TRBJ2-5, with D unclear. CDR1 and CDR2 (germline): LNHDA, SQIVND (reference sequence). V lost 3 bases and J lost 4, with 15 bases in between. The length of the CDR3 is 15 residues. The CDR3 DNA is TGTGCCAGTAGTATTTCGCGTCTAACCGGAGAGACCCAGTACTTC. Protein sequence: CASSISRLTGETQYF. Drawing the rest from reference TRBV19 and TRBJ2-5, the complete variable domain is DGGITQSPKYLFRKEGQNVTLSCEQNLNHDAMYWYRQDPGQGLRLIYYSQIVNDFQKGDIAEGYSVSREKKESFPLTVTSAQKNPTAFYLCASSISRLTGETQYFGPGTRLLVL.

The rearrangement uses TRBV29-1 and TRBJ2-4; TRBD2 might be the D (5 bases). Germline lookup yields CDR1 SQVTM and CDR2 ANQGSEA. This CDR3 has 14 amino acids. V was shortened by 2 bases and J by 2 bases, with 10 bases between the two germline ends. The CDR3 DNA reads as TGCAGCGTTGAACTGCCGGGATCCAAAAACATTCAGTACTTC. It yields the protein CSVELPGSKNIQYF. The full variable domain, completed using reference TRBV29-1 and TRBJ2-4, is SAVISQKPSRDICQRGTSLTIQCQVDSQVTMMFWYRQQPGQSLTLIATANQGSEATYESGFVIDKFPISRPNLTFSTLTVSNMSPEDSSIYLCSVELPGSKNIQYFGAGTRLSVL.

The J gene is TRBJ1-1, the V gene TRBV29-1; tentatively, D is TRBD1 (5 bases). V dropped 7 bases and J dropped 6 bases, with 12 bases sitting between them. This CDR3 is built from 11 residues. Germline V CDR1 and CDR2: SQVTM, ANQGSEA. The CDR3 DNA follows: TGCAGCGGGCAGGGATCAGCTGAAGCTTTCTTT. Translating it yields CSGQGSAEAFF.

This clone appeared a single time. V is TRBV5-1 and J is TRBJ1-4; maybe TRBD1 (5 bases). This CDR3 is built from 16 residues. Trimming left V 0 bases short and J 3 bases short, with 12 bases between. The germline V gene has CDR1 SGHRS and CDR2 YFSETQ. CDR3 protein: CASSLAGGEANEKLFF. The CDR3 coding sequence is TGCGCCAGCAGCTTGGCAGGAGGGGAGGCTAATGAAAAACTGTTTTTT. The variable domain in full, with the rest retrieved from reference TRBV5-1 and TRBJ1-4, is KAGVTQTPRYLIKTRGQQVTLSCSPISGHRSVSWYQQTPGQGLQFLFEYFSETQRNKGNFPGRFSGRQFSNSRSEMNVSTLELGDSALYLCASSLAGGEANEKLFFGSGTQLSVL.